These 9 T cell receptor beta chains were all obtained from the same sample, sequenced in a study of beta chain features in type 1 diabetes. Their target antigens are unknown. Regarding the study as a whole: Shorter TCRB CDR3s, moderately but significantly so, were found in Type 1 diabetes patients in all four CD4+ subsets.

Every bit of the isolated RNA underwent reverse transcription, so sequencing read expressed TCRB transcripts. Sequencing was performed with immunoSEQ multiplex PCR; in TCRdb, only in-frame clones are kept and a portion is missing. Altogether about 650,000 clones are present, roughly 12% being singletons, with the ten largest covering around 0.12%. The sequencing sample was made of naive CD4+ T cells from blood. These receptors originate from a man aged 30-40 years with type 1 diabetes.

The chain links TRBV6-5 to TRBJ1-2; tentatively, D is TRBD1 (5 bases). V lost 0 bases and J 8 bases, leaving 16 bases between the germline ends. The CDR3 loop spans 15 amino acids. Looked up from germline, CDR1 is MNHEY and CDR2 is SVGAGI. The chain's CDR3 is CASSYSPSVRGGYTF. In DNA form, the CDR3 reads TGTGCCAGCAGTTACTCCCCAAGCGTCCGGGGCGGCTACACCTTC.

CDR3 loop: CAISDSGGQETQYF. The CDR3 bases are TGTGCCATCAGTGATTCGGGCGGGCAAGAGACCCAGTACTTC. The rearrangement joins TRBV10-3 to TRBJ2-5; tentative D call: TRBD2 (5 bases). The V and J ends lost 3 bases and 2 bases respectively, with 10 bases between them. CDR1 and CDR2 from the germline V gene are ENHRY and SYGVKD. The CDR3 is 14 residues long.

This sequence joins TRBV7-9 and TRBJ2-3; D is undetermined. The germline V and J ends were trimmed by 0 bases and 4 bases, with 14 bases remaining between them. Germline lookup yields CDR1 SEHNR and CDR2 FQNEAQ (reference sequence). The CDR3 is made up of 16 amino acids. The CDR3 reads CASSLALTQGADTQYF. The CDR3 nucleotides read TGTGCCAGCAGCTTAGCGCTCACCCAAGGCGCAGATACGCAGTATTTT.

This sequence joins TRBV4-1 and TRBJ2-7; D call uncertain. Germline V gene data show CDR1 as MGHRA and CDR2 as YSYEKL. The CDR3 consists of 14 residues. Trimming shortened V by 0 bases and J by 3 bases, and 9 bases separated the two germline ends. CDR3 amino acids: CASSQDLRYYEQYF. The CDR3 DNA reads as TGCGCCAGCAGCCAAGACCTGCGGTACTACGAGCAGTACTTC.

This clone showed up just a few times. The CDR3 here is CASSFLQGWHTEAFF. DNA for the CDR3: TGTGCCAGCAGCTTTTTACAGGGTTGGCACACTGAAGCTTTCTTT. This chain joins TRBV7-9 and TRBJ1-1, with D possibly TRBD1 on 6 matching bases. The CDR3 consists of 15 residues. Germline V gene data show CDR1 as SEHNR and CDR2 as FQNEAQ (reference sequence). Trimming cost V 3 bases and J 3 bases, with 14 bases left between them.

This clone was seen once. V usage is TRBV6-5 and J usage is TRBJ2-7; a possible D gene is TRBD2 (6 bases). Germline V gene data show CDR1 as MNHEY and CDR2 as SVGAGI. V was trimmed by 0 bases and J by 1 base, leaving 13 bases between them. The CDR3 runs 16 residues. CDR3 in DNA: TGTGCCAGCAGTTACTCGAGGTTAGCGGCTTCCTACGAGCAGTACTTC. This translates into CASSYSRLAASYEQYF.

The chain combines TRBV5-4 with TRBJ2-1; 8 bases fit TRBD2. The CDR3 sequence is 13 residues long. CDR1 SGHNT and CDR2 YYREEE come from the germline V gene (reference sequence). V trimming: 5 bases; J trimming: 7 bases; junction bases outside the gene matches: 5. CDR3 sequence: CASSSGRGNEQFF. The CDR3 region has the DNA TGTGCCAGCAGTTCCGGGAGGGGAAATGAGCAGTTCTTC.

The V call is TRBV7-2, the J call TRBJ2-6; D is perhaps TRBD1 (6 bases). Germline V lookup: CDR1 SGHTA, CDR2 FQGNSA. V gave up 4 bases and J gave up 0 bases, with 10 bases separating them. The CDR3 has 16 amino acids. The CDR3 protein is CASSSDRASGANVLTF. The CDR3 DNA reads TGTGCCAGCAGCTCGGACAGAGCCTCTGGGGCCAACGTCCTGACTTTC. Based on the CDR3 plus reference TRBV7-2 and TRBJ2-6, the full variable domain is GAGVSQSPSNKVTEKGKDVELRCDPISGHTALYWYRQSLGQGLEFLIYFQGNSAPDKSGLPSDRFSAERTGGSVSTLTIQRTQQEDSAVYLCASSSDRASGANVLTFGAGSRLTVL.

The V gene is TRBV18, the J gene TRBJ2-1; D perhaps matches TRBD1 (6 bases). The ends were cut back, 1 base at V and 9 bases at J, with 13 bases in the middle. Germline loops: CDR1 KGHSH, CDR2 LQKENI. The CDR3 is 14 residues long. The CDR3 nucleotides are TGTGCCAGCTCACCACTAGGGCTACAGGGTGAGCAGTTCTTC. Amino acids: CASSPLGLQGEQFF.